Below are 14 T cell receptor beta chains sequenced from a single sample in a study of tumor-infiltrating lymphocytes in localized non-small cell lung cancer. Profiled with immunoSEQ multiplex PCR; TCRdb holds only in-frame clones, not every one. The sample records approximately 12,000 clones, 55% to 70% being singletons. Material: lung tumor tissue. These TCRs come from a human donor with non-small cell lung cancer.

CDR3 in DNA: TGTGCCAGCAGTTACACTAGCAGGGTGTCTGGAAACACCATATATTTT. Translating it yields CASSYTSRVSGNTIYF. The chain recombines TRBV6-5 with TRBJ1-3; maybe TRBD1 (5 bases). In germline, CDR1 is MNHEY, CDR2 SVGAGI. The CDR3 runs to 16 residues. V gave up 2 bases and J gave up 1 base, with 12 bases separating them.

J is TRBJ2-3 and V is TRBV5-1; 7 bases line up with TRBD2. The CDR3 runs 15 residues. Germline V gives CDR1 SGHRS, CDR2 YFSETQ. The junction had 5 bases not matched to a gene; V was cut back by 4 bases and J by 0 bases. The DNA for the CDR3 is TGCGCCAGCAGCGCAAGCGGGGATAGCACAGATACGCAGTATTTT. Protein product: CASSASGDSTDTQYF.

This clone was counted only a few times. The J gene is TRBJ1-6, the V gene TRBV10-3, with 8 bases lining up with TRBD1. V lost 3 bases and J lost 15; bases outside the gene matches: 10. The germline gives CDR1 ENHRY, CDR2 SYGVKD. CDR3 size: 14 residues. This CDR3 is CAISDSGGTGLLHF. The CDR3 bases are TGTGCCATCAGTGATAGTGGCGGGACAGGTCTCCTCCACTTT.

This sequence joins TRBV10-3 and TRBJ2-7; 12 bases match TRBD2. Looked up from germline, CDR1 is ENHRY and CDR2 is SYGVKD. The CDR3 sequence is 16 residues long. The J segment lost 4 bases and the V segment lost 7 bases, leaving 11 bases of the junction unmatched. CDR3 sequence (DNA): TGTGCCATCAATTCCGGGACTAGCGGGTTACAGTACGAGCAGTACTTC. This encodes CAINSGTSGLQYEQYF.

This clone was observed once. The rearrangement links TRBV19 to TRBJ1-1, with unresolved D. The germline CDR1 and CDR2 sequences are LNHDA and SQIVND (reference sequence). The CDR3 totals 13 residues. The V and J ends lost 6 bases and 3 bases respectively, with 11 bases between them. The CDR3 sequence is CASSPGLDTEAFF. In DNA form, the CDR3 reads TGTGCCAGTAGCCCCGGACTAGACACTGAAGCTTTCTTT.

The chain couples TRBV5-5 to TRBJ2-2; 7 nucleotides match TRBD2. The CDR3 has 15 residues. V trimming: 1 base; J trimming: 0 bases; junction bases outside the gene matches: 0. Germline V lookup: CDR1 SGHKS, CDR2 YYEKEE (reference sequence). For the CDR3, the DNA is TGTGCCAGCAGCTTGCGGGGGGCGAACACCGGGGAGCTGTTTTTT. This sequence encodes CASSLRGANTGELFF.

The chain joins TRBV6-5 to TRBJ2-5; 8 bases match TRBD1. The germline gives CDR1 MNHEY, CDR2 SVGAGI. Trimming at V came to 0 bases and at J to 3 bases, leaving 6 bases not matched to a gene. There are 16 residues in the CDR3. As DNA, the CDR3 is TGTGCCAGCAGTTACTCCTGGACAGGGTGGAAAGAGACCCAGTACTTC. This sequence encodes CASSYSWTGWKETQYF.

V usage is TRBV6-6 and J usage is TRBJ2-2; D gene uncertain. The CDR3 totals 15 residues. V was clipped by 2 bases and J by 3 bases, with 10 bases between them. The germline V gene encodes CDR1 MNHNY and CDR2 SVGAGI (reference sequence). The CDR3 region is CASSYDGPYTGELFF. The CDR3 nucleotides read TGTGCCAGCAGTTACGATGGACCGTACACCGGGGAGCTGTTTTTT.

J is TRBJ1-2 and V is TRBV11-2, with 8 bases that match TRBD1. CDR1 and CDR2 (germline): SGHAT, FQNNGV. Trimming cost V 5 bases and J 4 bases; bases outside gene matches: 9. This CDR3 has 15 residues. CDR3 bases: TGTGCCAGCAGCCTCCTCCCACAGGGGGGCTATGGCTACACCTTC. It specifies CASSLLPQGGYGYTF.

This clone turned up a few times. The rearrangement links TRBV19 to TRBJ2-2; D unclear. The CDR3 runs 14 residues. Trimming cost V 10 bases and J 1 base, with 13 bases left between them. Looked up from germline, CDR1 is LNHDA and CDR2 is SQIVND (reference sequence). The CDR3 here is CATKPGRNTGELFF. CDR3 DNA sequence: TGTGCCACCAAACCCGGCAGGAACACCGGGGAGCTGTTTTTT. Together with reference TRBV19 and TRBJ2-2, the CDR3 gives the full variable domain: DGGITQSPKYLFRKEGQNVTLSCEQNLNHDAMYWYRQDPGQGLRLIYYSQIVNDFQKGDIAEGYSVSREKKESFPLTVTSAQKNPTAFYLCATKPGRNTGELFFGEGSRLTVL.

V usage is TRBV5-4 and J usage is TRBJ2-5; 8 bases agree with TRBD2. Unmatched junction bases numbered 6, after V lost 3 bases and J lost 5 bases. CDR3 length: 14 amino acids. CDR1 and CDR2 (germline): SGHNT, YYREEE (reference sequence). CDR3 amino acids: CASSSGGGLETQYF. In DNA form, the CDR3 reads TGTGCCAGCAGCTCGGGAGGGGGGCTGGAGACCCAGTACTTC.

The chain couples TRBV5-1 to TRBJ1-3; D is unresolved. The CDR3 extends over 12 amino acids. V was pared by 1 base and J by 3 bases, with 2 bases between. The germline CDR1 and CDR2 sequences are SGHRS and YFSETQ. The CDR3 loop reads CASSLSGNTIYF. In DNA, the CDR3 is TGCGCCAGCAGCTTGAGTGGAAACACCATATATTTT.

The chain is built from TRBV27 and TRBJ1-1; no reliable D call. Trimming pared 3 bases from V and 3 bases from J, leaving 11 bases between. This CDR3 is built from 14 residues. Germline CDR1 is MNHEY and CDR2 is SMNVEV (reference sequence). The CDR3 DNA follows: TGTGCCAGCAGTTTGTCACCCGGGGACACTGAAGCTTTCTTT. Its protein is CASSLSPGDTEAFF.

The rearrangement joins TRBV7-2 to TRBJ2-5; D is perhaps TRBD1 (5 bases). This CDR3 is built from 14 residues. V gave up 3 bases and J gave up 5 bases, with 13 bases separating them. Germline CDR1 reads SGHTA; CDR2 reads FQGNSA. CDR3 protein: CASSFSPDIETQYF. CDR3 in DNA: TGTGCCAGCAGCTTTTCTCCGGACATCGAGACCCAGTACTTC.